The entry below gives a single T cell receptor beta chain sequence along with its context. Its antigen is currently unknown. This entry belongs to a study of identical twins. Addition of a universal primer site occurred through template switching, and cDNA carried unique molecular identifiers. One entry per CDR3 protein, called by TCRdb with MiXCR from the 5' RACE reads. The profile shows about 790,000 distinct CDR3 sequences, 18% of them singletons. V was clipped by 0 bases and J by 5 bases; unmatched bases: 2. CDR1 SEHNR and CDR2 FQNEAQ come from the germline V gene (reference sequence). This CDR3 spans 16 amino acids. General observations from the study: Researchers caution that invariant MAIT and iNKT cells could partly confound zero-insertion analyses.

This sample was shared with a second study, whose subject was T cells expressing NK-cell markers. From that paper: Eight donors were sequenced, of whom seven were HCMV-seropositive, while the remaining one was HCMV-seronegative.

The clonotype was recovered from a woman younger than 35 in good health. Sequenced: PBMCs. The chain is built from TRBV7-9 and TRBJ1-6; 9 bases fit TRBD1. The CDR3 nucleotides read TGTGCCAGCAGCTTAGCGGGACAGGGACATAATTCACCCCTCCACTTT. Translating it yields CASSLAGQGHNSPLHF.